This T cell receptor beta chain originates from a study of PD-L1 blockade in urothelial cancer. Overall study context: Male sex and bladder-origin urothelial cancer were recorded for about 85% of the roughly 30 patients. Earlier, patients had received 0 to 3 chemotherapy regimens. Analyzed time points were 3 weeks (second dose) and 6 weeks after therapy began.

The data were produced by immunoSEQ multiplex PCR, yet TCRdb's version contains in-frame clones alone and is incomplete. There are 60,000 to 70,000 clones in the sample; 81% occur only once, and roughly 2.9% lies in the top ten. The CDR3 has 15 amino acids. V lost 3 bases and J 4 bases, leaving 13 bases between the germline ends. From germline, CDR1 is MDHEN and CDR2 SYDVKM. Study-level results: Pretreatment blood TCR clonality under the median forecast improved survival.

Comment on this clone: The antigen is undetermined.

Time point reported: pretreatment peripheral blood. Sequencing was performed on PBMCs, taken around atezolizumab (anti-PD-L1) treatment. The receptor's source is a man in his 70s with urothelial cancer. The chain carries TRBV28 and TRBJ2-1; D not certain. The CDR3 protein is CASSFPSLSYNEQFF. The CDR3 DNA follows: TGTGCCAGCAGTTTTCCTAGTCTGTCTTACAATGAGCAGTTCTTC.